Below, 17 T cell receptor beta chains from the same sample are listed, as sequenced in a study of cytomegalovirus exposure and HLA in healthy donors. The primer mix had 60 Vbeta and 13 Jbeta primers. TCRdb's copy holds only in-frame clones and misses some; the assay was immunoSEQ multiplex PCR. The clone table shows roughly 78,000 clones, with the ten largest holding approximately 5%. The sequenced material came from PBMCs. Source of these receptors: a man in his forties or fifties in good health and CMV-seronegative.

The V call is TRBV28, the J call TRBJ1-2; 9 bases fit TRBD1. The CDR3 length is 14 residues. J gave up 6 bases and V 6 bases, and 8 bases lay outside the gene matches. Germline assignment: CDR1 MDHEN and CDR2 SYDVKM. The CDR3 coding sequence is TGTGCCAGCAGGGGAACCTGGACAGGGGATGGCTACACCTTC. It encodes CASRGTWTGDGYTF.

The chain carries TRBV11-2 and TRBJ2-3; 13 positions agree with TRBD2. CDR3 size: 16 residues. Germline V gene sequence: CDR1 SGHAT, CDR2 FQNNGV. Trimming took 2 bases from V and 6 from J; bases not matched to a gene: 5. The CDR3 sequence is CASSLRLAGGSDTQYF. The DNA for the CDR3 is TGTGCCAGCAGCTTACGACTAGCGGGGGGCTCCGATACGCAGTATTTT.

The V gene is TRBV7-9, the J gene TRBJ2-1; tentative D call: TRBD2 (6 bases). The germline V gene encodes CDR1 SEHNR and CDR2 FQNEAQ (reference sequence). This CDR3 is built from 17 residues. V lost 1 base, J lost 0 bases, and 13 bases lay in between. Written as DNA, the CDR3 is TGTGCCAGCAGCTTAGTATTTGGAGGGAGCTCCTACAATGAGCAGTTCTTC. Its protein is CASSLVFGGSSYNEQFF.

The chain has TRBV30 and TRBJ2-7; 9 bases match TRBD1. Germline V gene sequence: CDR1 GTSNPN, CDR2 SVGIG (reference sequence). The CDR3 totals 15 residues. V was pared by 0 bases and J by 6 bases, with 9 bases of the junction left unmatched. CDR3 in DNA: TGTGCCTGGAGTGTACTTCCGGGACAGGGTTCCGAGCAGTACTTC. The encoded protein is CAWSVLPGQGSEQYF. The variable domain in full, completed from reference TRBV30 and TRBJ2-7, reads SQTIHQWPATLVQPVGSPLSLECTVEGTSNPNLYWYRQAAGRGLQLLFYSVGIGQISSEVPQNLSASRPQDRQFILSSKKLLLSDSGFYLCAWSVLPGQGSEQYFGPGTRLTVT.

The chain combines TRBV4-2 with TRBJ1-2, with a weak D call TRBD1 (6 bases). The CDR3 has 16 amino acids. Trimming took off 0 bases at V and 4 bases at J, with 15 bases between the two ends. The germline V gene has CDR1 LGHNA and CDR2 YNFKEQ. The CDR3 DNA reads TGTGCCAGCAGCCAAGATGCGGGGGCGCCCAGCTATGGCTACACCTTC. Translation gives CASSQDAGAPSYGYTF.

This rearrangement joins TRBV27 to TRBJ1-1; D gene uncertain. The ends were cut back, 3 bases at V and 0 bases at J, with 5 bases in the middle. The length of the CDR3 is 13 residues. Germline loops: CDR1 MNHEY, CDR2 SMNVEV (reference sequence). This CDR3 reads CASSFQVNTEAFF. The CDR3 nucleotides read TGTGCCAGCAGTTTTCAGGTGAACACTGAAGCTTTCTTT.

About this clone itself: The same CDR3 is also encoded by other DNA sequences in this sample. The chain combines TRBV7-2 with TRBJ2-1, with D possibly matching TRBD2 (5 bases). The V gene's germline CDR1 is SGHTA and CDR2 FQGNSA. CDR3 length: 15 amino acids. Trimming took off 5 bases at V and 8 bases at J, with 19 bases between the two ends. The CDR3 is CASSPLSGSRDEQFF. The CDR3 DNA reads TGTGCCAGCAGCCCCCTAAGCGGAAGTAGGGATGAGCAGTTCTTC.

V and J are TRBV9 and TRBJ1-1, with 7 positions matching TRBD1. Germline V lookup: CDR1 SGDLS, CDR2 YYNGEE. The CDR3 has 14 amino acids. J was trimmed by 3 bases and V by 3 bases; bases with no gene match: 5. The CDR3 loop reads CASSGYTGDTEAFF. CDR3 nucleotide sequence: TGTGCCAGCAGCGGGTACACAGGGGACACTGAAGCTTTCTTT. The variable domain in full, with the rest retrieved from reference TRBV9 and TRBJ1-1, is DSGVTQTPKHLITATGQRVTLRCSPRSGDLSVYWYQQSLDQGLQFLIQYYNGEERAKGNILERFSAQQFPDLHSELNLSSLELGDSALYFCASSGYTGDTEAFFGQGTRLTVV.

The genes are TRBV11-2 and TRBJ2-2, with 7 bases identical to TRBD2. This CDR3 has 15 residues. Germline V gene sequence: CDR1 SGHAT, CDR2 FQNNGV. V lost 1 base and J lost 6; bases outside the gene matches: 5. In DNA, the CDR3 is TGTGCCAGCAGCTTAGCGGGGGGTGGTGCCGGGGAGCTGTTTTTT. This translates into CASSLAGGGAGELFF.

The V gene is TRBV5-1, the J gene TRBJ2-1, with TRBD2 identical over 9 bases. CDR1 is SGHRS, CDR2 YFSETQ, per germline. Losses at the gene ends were 0 bases for V and 9 bases for J; bases not matched to a gene: 4. CDR3 length: 14 amino acids. CDR3 DNA sequence: TGCGCCAGCAGCTTGGGGGAGCGGGGGGTTGAGCAGTTCTTC. It codes for CASSLGERGVEQFF. The full variable domain, its missing parts supplied by reference TRBV5-1 and TRBJ2-1, is KAGVTQTPRYLIKTRGQQVTLSCSPISGHRSVSWYQQTPGQGLQFLFEYFSETQRNKGNFPGRFSGRQFSNSRSEMNVSTLELGDSALYLCASSLGERGVEQFFGPGTRLTVL.

V and J are TRBV5-1 and TRBJ1-5; D is possibly TRBD1 (6 bases). Trimming cost V 0 bases and J 7 bases, with 11 bases left between them. CDR1 is SGHRS and CDR2 is YFSETQ in the germline V gene. The CDR3 sequence is 14 residues long. CDR3 amino acids: CASSLEGGGQPQHF. The CDR3 bases are TGCGCCAGCAGCTTGGAAGGGGGTGGACAGCCCCAGCATTTT.

The chain carries TRBV18 and TRBJ2-1; D might be TRBD2 (6 bases). V lost 3 bases and J lost 8, with 11 bases in between. Germline V gene sequence: CDR1 KGHSH, CDR2 LQKENI. The CDR3 is 13 amino acids. The CDR3 sequence is CASSPGPSDEQFF. The DNA for the CDR3 is TGTGCCAGCTCACCCGGTCCTAGCGATGAGCAGTTCTTC.

This chain links TRBV11-2 with TRBJ2-1; D ambiguous. CDR3 size: 14 residues. The V and J ends lost 1 base and 5 bases respectively, with 9 bases between them. Germline values: CDR1 SGHAT, CDR2 FQNNGV. As DNA, the CDR3 is TGTGCCAGCAGCTTAGCTTTGACAAACAATGAGCAGTTCTTC. This encodes CASSLALTNNEQFF.

This chain connects TRBV7-2 to TRBJ2-3, with D possibly TRBD1 on 5 matching bases. Looked up from germline, CDR1 is SGHTA and CDR2 is FQGNSA. The CDR3 loop spans 12 amino acids. The V and J ends lost 3 bases and 6 bases respectively, with 7 bases between them. DNA of the CDR3: TGTGCCAGCAGCTTGAACAGGGATACGCAGTATTTT. Its protein is CASSLNRDTQYF. Filled out from reference TRBV7-2 and TRBJ2-3, the complete variable domain reads GAGVSQSPSNKVTEKGKDVELRCDPISGHTALYWYRQSLGQGLEFLIYFQGNSAPDKSGLPSDRFSAERTGGSVSTLTIQRTQQEDSAVYLCASSLNRDTQYFGPGTRLTVL.

Here the CDR3 DNA reads TGTGCCAGCAGCTTAGACAGAGTCGACTATGGCTACACCTTC. Translated: CASSLDRVDYGYTF. This sequence joins TRBV5-6 and TRBJ1-2, with D possibly being TRBD1 (5 bases). This CDR3 comprises 14 residues. V dropped 2 bases and J dropped 3 bases, with 11 bases sitting between them. From germline, CDR1 is SGHDT and CDR2 YYEEEE.

V usage is TRBV7-2 and J usage is TRBJ1-3, with D tentatively TRBD1 (5 bases). The CDR3 consists of 15 residues. Between the trimmed V and J ends, which lost 5 bases and 0 bases, there was a span of 11 bases. Germline CDR1 is SGHTA and CDR2 is FQGNSA. CDR3 region: CASSDGTSSGNTIYF. CDR3 DNA: TGTGCCAGCAGCGACGGGACTTCCTCTGGAAACACCATATATTTT.

This chain joins TRBV5-1 and TRBJ2-2, with a tentative D call TRBD1 (5 bases). Germline V lookup: CDR1 SGHRS, CDR2 YFSETQ. The CDR3 extends over 13 amino acids. V was trimmed by 5 bases and J by 6 bases, leaving 11 bases between them. CDR3 sequence reads: CASSGQGAGELFF. The CDR3 DNA reads as TGCGCCAGCAGTGGTCAAGGGGCCGGGGAGCTGTTTTTT.